One TCR beta chain is described in this entry. The antigen is unknown. The data stem from a study of T cells in Graves' hyperthyroidism and ophthalmopathy. General observations from the study: Prediction of ophthalmopathy progression came a median roughly 7.1 months pre-onset. Most clonotypes that expanded in the thyroid above 0.001 also showed up in blood.

The PBMCs had their origin in approximately 10 ml of fresh peripheral blood. V was pared by 2 bases and J by 6 bases, with 12 bases between. The germline CDR1 and CDR2 sequences are SGHDT and YYEEEE. The CDR3 is 13 amino acids. The CDR3 regions of TCR beta were amplified from RNA transcripts. When the TCR CDR3 underwent first-round RT-PCR, the HTBI primer set was used. TCRdb reprocessed the multiplex PCR reads with MiXCR, giving one entry per CDR3 protein. The sample lists about 420,000 distinct CDR3 sequences, roughly 14% occurring once. The chain couples TRBV5-6 to TRBJ2-7; D not certain. This receptor was obtained from a woman in her late teens or twenties with Graves' hyperthyroidism. Source material: blood. The CDR3 DNA follows: TGTGCCAGCAGCTTTGGACCGACTGGCGAGCAGTACTTC. Translated: CASSFGPTGEQYF.